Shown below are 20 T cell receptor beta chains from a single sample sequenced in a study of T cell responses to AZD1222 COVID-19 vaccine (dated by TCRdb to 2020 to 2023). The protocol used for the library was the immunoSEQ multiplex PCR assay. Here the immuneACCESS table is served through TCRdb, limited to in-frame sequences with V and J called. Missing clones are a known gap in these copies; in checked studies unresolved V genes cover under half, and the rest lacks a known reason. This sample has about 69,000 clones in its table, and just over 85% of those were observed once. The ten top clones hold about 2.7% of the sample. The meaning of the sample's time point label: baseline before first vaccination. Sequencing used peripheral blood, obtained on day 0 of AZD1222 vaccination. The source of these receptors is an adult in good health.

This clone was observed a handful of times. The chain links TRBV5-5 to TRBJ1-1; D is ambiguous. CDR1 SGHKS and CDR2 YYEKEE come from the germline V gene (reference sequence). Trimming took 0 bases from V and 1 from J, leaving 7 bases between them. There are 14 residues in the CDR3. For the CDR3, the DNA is TGTGCCAGCAGCTTGGCCCCCTCGAACACTGAAGCTTTCTTT. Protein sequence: CASSLAPSNTEAFF.

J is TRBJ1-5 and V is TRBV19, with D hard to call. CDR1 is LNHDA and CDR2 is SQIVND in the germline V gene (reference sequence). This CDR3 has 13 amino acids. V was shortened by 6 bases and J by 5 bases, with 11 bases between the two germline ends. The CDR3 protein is CASSPAAYQPQHF. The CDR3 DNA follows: TGTGCCAGTAGCCCAGCGGCTTATCAGCCCCAGCATTTT. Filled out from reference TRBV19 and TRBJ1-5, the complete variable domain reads DGGITQSPKYLFRKEGQNVTLSCEQNLNHDAMYWYRQDPGQGLRLIYYSQIVNDFQKGDIAEGYSVSREKKESFPLTVTSAQKNPTAFYLCASSPAAYQPQHFGDGTRLSIL.

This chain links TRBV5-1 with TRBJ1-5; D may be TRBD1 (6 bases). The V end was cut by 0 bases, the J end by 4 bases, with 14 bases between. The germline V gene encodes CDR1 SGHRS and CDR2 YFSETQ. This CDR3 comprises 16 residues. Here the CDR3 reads CASSLDGGAGNQPQHF. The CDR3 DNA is TGCGCCAGCAGCTTGGATGGGGGGGCAGGGAATCAGCCCCAGCATTTT.

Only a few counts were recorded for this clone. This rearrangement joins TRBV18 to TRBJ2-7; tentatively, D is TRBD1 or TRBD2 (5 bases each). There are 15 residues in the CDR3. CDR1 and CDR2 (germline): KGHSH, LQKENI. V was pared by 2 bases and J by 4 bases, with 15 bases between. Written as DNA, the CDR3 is TGTGCCAGCTCACCATCGGCGCTCGGGGCGTACGAGCAGTACTTC. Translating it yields CASSPSALGAYEQYF.

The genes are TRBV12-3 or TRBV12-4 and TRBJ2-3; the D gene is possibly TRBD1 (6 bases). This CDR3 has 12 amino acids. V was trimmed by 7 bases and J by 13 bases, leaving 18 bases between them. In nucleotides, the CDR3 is TGTGCCAGCACCTTGTCCCAGGGGCCAAAGTATTTT. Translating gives CASTLSQGPKYF.

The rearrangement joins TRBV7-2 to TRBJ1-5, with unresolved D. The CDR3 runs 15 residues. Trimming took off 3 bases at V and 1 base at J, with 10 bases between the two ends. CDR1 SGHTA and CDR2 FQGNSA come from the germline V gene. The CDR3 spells CASSFQAISNQPQHF. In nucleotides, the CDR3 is TGTGCCAGCAGCTTTCAGGCGATAAGCAATCAGCCCCAGCATTTT.

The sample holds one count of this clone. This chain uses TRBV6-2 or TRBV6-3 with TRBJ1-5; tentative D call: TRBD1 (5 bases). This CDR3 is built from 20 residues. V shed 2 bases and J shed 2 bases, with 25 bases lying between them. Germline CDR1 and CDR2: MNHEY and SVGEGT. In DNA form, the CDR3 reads TGTGCCAGCAGTTACGTCATAGCAGGGAAAGGAAGCATAGGCAATCAGCCCCAGCATTTT. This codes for CASSYVIAGKGSIGNQPQHF.

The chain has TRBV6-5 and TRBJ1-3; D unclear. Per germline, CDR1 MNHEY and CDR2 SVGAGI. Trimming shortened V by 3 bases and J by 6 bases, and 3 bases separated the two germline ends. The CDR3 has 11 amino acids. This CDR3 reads CASSYQNTIYF. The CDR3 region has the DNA TGTGCCAGCAGTTATCAAAACACCATATATTTT.

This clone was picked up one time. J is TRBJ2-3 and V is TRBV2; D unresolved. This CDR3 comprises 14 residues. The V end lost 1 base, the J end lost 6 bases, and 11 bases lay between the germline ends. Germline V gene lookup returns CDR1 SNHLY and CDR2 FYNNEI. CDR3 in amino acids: CASSEGTGSDTQYF. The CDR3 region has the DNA TGTGCCAGCAGTGAAGGGACGGGTAGTGATACGCAGTATTTT.

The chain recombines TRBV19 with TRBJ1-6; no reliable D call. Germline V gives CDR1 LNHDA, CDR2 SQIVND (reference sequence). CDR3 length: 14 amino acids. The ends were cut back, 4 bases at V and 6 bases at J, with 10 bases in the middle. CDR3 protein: CASSTRHSNSPLHF. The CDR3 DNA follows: TGTGCCAGTAGTACTCGACATTCTAATTCACCCCTCCACTTT.

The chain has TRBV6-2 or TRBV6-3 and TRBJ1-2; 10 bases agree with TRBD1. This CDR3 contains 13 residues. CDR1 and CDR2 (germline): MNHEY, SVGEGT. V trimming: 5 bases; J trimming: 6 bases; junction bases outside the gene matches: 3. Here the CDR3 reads CASSRQGANGYTF. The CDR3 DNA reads TGTGCCAGCAGTCGACAGGGGGCGAATGGCTACACCTTC.

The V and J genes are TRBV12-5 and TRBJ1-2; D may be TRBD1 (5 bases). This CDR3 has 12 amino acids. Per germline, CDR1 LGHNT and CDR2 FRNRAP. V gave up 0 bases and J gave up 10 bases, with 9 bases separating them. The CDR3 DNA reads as TGTGCTAGTGGTTTGGTACCAGGGAACTACACCTTC. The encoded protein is CASGLVPGNYTF. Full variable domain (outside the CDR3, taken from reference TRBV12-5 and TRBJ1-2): DARVTQTPRHKVTEMGQEVTMRCQPILGHNTVFWYRQTMMQGLELLAYFRNRAPLDDSGMPKDRFSAEMPDATLATLKIQPSEPRDSAVYFCASGLVPGNYTFGSGTRLTVV.

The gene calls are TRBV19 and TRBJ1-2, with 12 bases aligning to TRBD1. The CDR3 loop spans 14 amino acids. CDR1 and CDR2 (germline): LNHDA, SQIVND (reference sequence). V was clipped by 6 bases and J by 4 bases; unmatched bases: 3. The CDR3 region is CASRGTGGAYGYTF. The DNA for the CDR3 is TGTGCCAGTAGGGGGACAGGGGGCGCCTATGGCTACACCTTC.

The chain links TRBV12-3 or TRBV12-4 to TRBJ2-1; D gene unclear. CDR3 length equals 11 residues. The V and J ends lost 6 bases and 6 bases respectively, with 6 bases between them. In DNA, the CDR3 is TGTGCCAGCAGATTGGGCAATGAGCAGTTCTTC. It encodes CASRLGNEQFF.

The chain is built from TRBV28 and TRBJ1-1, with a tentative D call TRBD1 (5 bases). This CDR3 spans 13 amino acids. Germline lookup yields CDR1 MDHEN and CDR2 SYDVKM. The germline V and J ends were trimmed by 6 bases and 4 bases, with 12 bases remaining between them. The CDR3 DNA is TGTGCCAGCAGCCTCTCTCAGGGCACTGAAGCTTTCTTT. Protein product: CASSLSQGTEAFF.

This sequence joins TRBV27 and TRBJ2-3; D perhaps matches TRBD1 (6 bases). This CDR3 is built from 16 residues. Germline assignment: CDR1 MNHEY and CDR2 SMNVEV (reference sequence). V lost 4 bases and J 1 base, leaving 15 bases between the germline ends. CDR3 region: CASSSPSGDGTDTQYF. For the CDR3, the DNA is TGTGCCAGCAGTTCCCCCTCAGGGGACGGCACAGATACGCAGTATTTT.

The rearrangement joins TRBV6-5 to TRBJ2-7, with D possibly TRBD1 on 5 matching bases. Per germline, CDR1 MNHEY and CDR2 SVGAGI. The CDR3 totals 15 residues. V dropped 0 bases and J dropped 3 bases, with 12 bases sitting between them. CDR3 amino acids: CASSYSEVQGYEQYF. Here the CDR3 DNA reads TGTGCCAGCAGTTACTCGGAAGTCCAGGGCTACGAGCAGTACTTC.

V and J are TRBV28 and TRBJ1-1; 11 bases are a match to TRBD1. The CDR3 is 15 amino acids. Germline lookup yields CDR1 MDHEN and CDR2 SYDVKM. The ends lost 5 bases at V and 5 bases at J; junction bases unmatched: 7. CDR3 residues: CASSPWTGGLTEAFF. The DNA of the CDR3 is TGTGCCAGCAGTCCCTGGACAGGGGGCCTGACTGAAGCTTTCTTT.

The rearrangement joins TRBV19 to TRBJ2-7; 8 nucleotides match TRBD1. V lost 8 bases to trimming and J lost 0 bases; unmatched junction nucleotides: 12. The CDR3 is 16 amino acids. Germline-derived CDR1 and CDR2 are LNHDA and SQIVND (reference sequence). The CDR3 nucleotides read TGTGCCAGTGATGGGAAGGGACAGGATAGCTCCTACGAGCAGTACTTC. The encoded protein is CASDGKGQDSSYEQYF. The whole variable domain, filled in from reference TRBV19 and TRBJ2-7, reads DGGITQSPKYLFRKEGQNVTLSCEQNLNHDAMYWYRQDPGQGLRLIYYSQIVNDFQKGDIAEGYSVSREKKESFPLTVTSAQKNPTAFYLCASDGKGQDSSYEQYFGPGTRLTVT.

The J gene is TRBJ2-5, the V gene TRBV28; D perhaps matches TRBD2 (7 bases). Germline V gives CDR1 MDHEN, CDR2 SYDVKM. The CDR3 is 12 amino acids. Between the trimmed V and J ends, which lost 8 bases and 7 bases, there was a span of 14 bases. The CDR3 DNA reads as TGTGCCAGCGAGGGGGGGGCGGCGACCCAGTACTTC. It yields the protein CASEGGAATQYF.